One TCR beta chain is described in this entry. Its recognized antigen is unknown. The sample holds no much larger clone one base away, and base qualities are not on file. This entry belongs to a study of cytomegalovirus exposure and HLA in healthy donors (TCRdb year 2017). Study-wide context: An earlier analysis of roughly 500 of the donors reported approximately 260 Gb of sequence data and 117 million unique TCR beta sequences obtained from approximately 180 million T cells. An early release covering 550 to 650 HLA-typed donors comprised about 300 gigabases of sequencing data and tens of millions of unique TCR sequences. The genetic ancestry cluster associated with self-reported Caucasian donors included 81% of the 398 genotyped donors. The study aimed to test whether cataloging public T cell receptors could reveal signatures of past pathogen exposure. The T cell repertoires of around 730 subjects were profiled by immunosequencing and related to cytomegalovirus serostatus. Along with the roughly 670-subject first cohort, a separate validation cohort of around 110 different subjects was used. To predict cytomegalovirus infection status, the study brought together high-throughput TCR immunosequencing, statistical association of individual TCRs with disease status, and machine learning. A later analysis re-examined previously published TCR beta repertoires from over 500 donors and added high-resolution HLA genotyping to investigate patterns of TCR occurrence. Rather than drawing on any new phenotypic data, the later analysis identified candidate immune exposures from TCR beta sequences and the way those sequences occurred across donors. An earlier analysis of approximately 580 of the donors used high-throughput TCR beta sequencing to judge whether each TCR beta V gene segment behaved as functional or pseudogenic. Donor age, sex, ethnicity and CMV serostatus were compiled alongside the repertoire data. In a later genetic analysis, genome-wide SNP genotypes for about three fifths of the roughly 670 donors were used, and that subset was treated as a discovery cohort. Every discovery cohort repertoire had been produced on one sequencing platform. Class I and class II HLA loci were covered by the typing at four-digit resolution. Typing coverage differed by locus: A, B, C, DRB1 and DQB1 were typed in roughly 629-630 donors, DQA1 in about 500, DPA1 in nearly 610, and DPB1 in 450 to 490. A few DR-DQ haplotypes were treated as single units for association and clustering because of strong linkage in the cohort. Among under 450 genotyped donors of the cohort, an average of approximately 230,000 unique TCR beta nucleotide sequences were sequenced per donor, roughly 18% of them non-productive. The paper's findings and limits, for the study overall: Several of the top co-occurrence clusters appeared to be linked to parvovirus B19, influenza, CMV and Epstein-Barr virus, according to a later analysis. According to a later analysis, most CMV-associated TCR beta chains appeared to be HLA-restricted, and the HLA associations seemed to be driven largely by CMV exposure. Because the 87-base-pair reads could not distinguish some IMGT-functional V segments, including TRBV6-2 and TRBV6-3, those segments were excluded. A later analysis found that TCR association rates varied across HLA loci, with DRB1 alleles showing the most associated TCRs and HLA-C alleles the fewest. The sequencing pipeline was judged likely to have produced a cluster of highly shared sequence variants as a technical artifact. A later analysis associated approximately 17,000 TCR beta sequences with specific HLA alleles at a false discovery rate of 0.05. According to the authors, the approach could potentially be generalized to other disease states and immunological phenotypes. Sequencing depth was assumed to be roughly uniform across donors in the presence/absence analyses, though that assumption may not hold. A later genetic analysis associated a missense DCLRE1C variant with V-gene and J-gene trimming of TCR beta chains, and an independent cohort replicated the association. A further reported finding was that TCR beta sequences accurately predicted the HLA-A and HLA-B alleles for most subjects in the first cohort. In a later analysis, HLA-associated TCR beta chains showed more clonal expansion and lower generation probabilities than non-associated chains that were equally common. In an earlier analysis of fewer than 750 of the donors, most TCR beta V segments were observed in productive rearrangements about 87% or about 30% of the time, broadly matching IMGT annotations. Because counts were too low, approximately 15 rarely observed V segments, including chromosome 9 orphons, were excluded from the earlier analysis of some 540 of the donors. Because HLA typing was missing for some donors at each locus, association tests included only the typed subset. Linkage disequilibrium might explain the correlated functional status among segregating V segments, but an unknown experimental factor could not be excluded. Three of the identified cytomegalovirus-associated TCR beta chains were confirmed in vitro to be specific for cytomegalovirus antigens. The cohort was sequenced for TCR beta chains only, and without alpha or paired-chain data the features that could be detected were limited. Across donors, most TCR sequences were observed very rarely, whereas some public TCRs were present in many individuals. The only immune exposure information available for the cohort was CMV serostatus. When HLA alleles, especially DR and DQ, strongly co-occurred, TCR associations were difficult to assign to individual alleles. In both the original and validation cohorts, the classifier was reported to diagnose cytomegalovirus status with high specificity and sensitivity. In a later genetic analysis, fewer N-insertions in productive TCRs were reported among donors in an Asian-associated ancestry cluster than the approximately 670-donor mean. The study gave a list of 150 to 200 TCR beta chains associated with cytomegalovirus.

The library was prepared using the immunoSEQ multiplex PCR assay. For the multiplex PCR, a mixture combining 60 forward primers for TCR Vbeta segments and 13 reverse primers for TCR Jbeta segments was used. Amplification of the CDR3 region of rearranged TCR beta genes was performed with a multiplex PCR assay on genomic DNA. The Illumina HiSeq System was used to sequence the amplified TCR beta libraries as 87-base-pair reads. The authors' pipeline ran thus. A later analysis counted about 82 million unique TCR beta chains across the 600 to 850 repertoires, and some 11 million of these chains were shared by at least two donors. A nearest-neighbor algorithm error-corrected the raw reads and collapsed the reads into unique sequences, merging closely related sequences to remove PCR and sequencing errors. CDR3 sequences were aligned to IMGT reference sequences to assign V, D and J gene segments. For a sequence to be retained, a match of at least six nucleotides to both a V gene segment and a J gene segment was required. Rearrangements were classified as productive when the CDR3 lacked stop codons and remained in frame with V and J, and all other rearrangements were classified as non-productive. CDR3 was defined by IMGT convention, running from the second conserved V-encoded cysteine to the conserved J-encoded phenylalanine. The earlier analysis of more than 450 of the donors excluded sequences that lacked an unambiguous match to a single V gene segment. In an earlier analysis of roughly 600 of the donors, a V segment was called functional when productive rearrangements were above 56.7%, and segregating when the standard deviation between donors exceeded 5%. A statistical classification framework was built to diagnose cytomegalovirus status from the catalog of TCR beta chain sequences. In a later analysis, V and J genes were assigned by comparing TCR nucleotide sequences against IMGT/GENE-DB human TR gene sequences. The TCRdist pipeline was used in a later analysis to assign CDR3 sequences and most-parsimonious VDJ recombination scenarios. In a later analysis, each TCR beta chain was defined by its CDR3 amino acid sequence together with its V-gene family, and reads lacking a unique V-gene family were excluded. In a later analysis, a few hundred highly shared, low-generation-probability nucleotide sequences were removed to address suspected cross-contamination and a sequencing artifact. For each public chain, a later analysis derived a clonal expansion index from normalized ranks of inferred template counts within each repertoire. Generation probabilities in a later analysis came from a VDJ recombination model fitted to out-of-frame rearrangements, and those results were checked against IGoR. Hypergeometric tests were used in a later analysis to score TCR-TCR, TCR-HLA and TCR-CMV co-occurrence, with a repertoire-size bias correction applied to the TCR pairs. A later analysis estimated false discovery rates by permuting HLA or CMV assignments 20 times. In a later analysis, co-occurring TCRs were grouped using DBSCAN, and TCRdist sequence similarity was added for clustering within HLA-allele-positive subsets. For co-occurrence clustering, repertoires with fewer than 30,000 or more than 120,000 public chains were excluded, along with five repertoires with anomalous nucleotide sharing. TCRdb stores this immuneACCESS table with in-frame sequences only. Part of the clones is absent; in the studies checked, under half of the shortfall reflects unresolved V genes, and no reason is known for the rest. Clonal size and the V and J genes are those of that table, whereas D and trimming came from the DNA. The sample data list over 150,000 clones, and approximately 85% of these were observed just once. In total, the top ten clones hold around 2.6% of the sample.

Looking up the germline V gene yields CDR1 SGHRS and CDR2 YFSETQ. V and J are trimmed by 4 bases and 3 bases, and the gene matches miss 9 bases of the junction. The CDR3 runs 17 amino acids, cysteine and phenylalanine included. Only CDR3 DNA remains: 51 bases, in frame from the first base. The cohort comprised fewer than 750 healthy bone marrow donors. Cohort members were all nominally healthy when sampled, although unrecorded immune exposures were likely present. The donor tested CMV seropositive and was one of the 289 seropositive cohort members. A peripheral blood sample was provided by each donor, and peripheral blood mononuclear cells were used for TCR beta sequencing. The Qiagen DNeasy Blood Extraction Kit was used to extract genomic DNA from the blood cell samples.

In this chain, TRBV5-1 is recombined with TRBJ2-3; 12 bases in the junction line up with TRBD2. This receptor was taken from a man between 25 and 39 years old in good health and CMV-seropositive. Sequencing input: PBMCs. CDR3 region: CASSPDPSGRVTDTQYF. The DNA reads as follows: TGCGCCAGCAGCCCCGATCCTAGCGGGAGGGTAACAGATACGCAGTATTTT.